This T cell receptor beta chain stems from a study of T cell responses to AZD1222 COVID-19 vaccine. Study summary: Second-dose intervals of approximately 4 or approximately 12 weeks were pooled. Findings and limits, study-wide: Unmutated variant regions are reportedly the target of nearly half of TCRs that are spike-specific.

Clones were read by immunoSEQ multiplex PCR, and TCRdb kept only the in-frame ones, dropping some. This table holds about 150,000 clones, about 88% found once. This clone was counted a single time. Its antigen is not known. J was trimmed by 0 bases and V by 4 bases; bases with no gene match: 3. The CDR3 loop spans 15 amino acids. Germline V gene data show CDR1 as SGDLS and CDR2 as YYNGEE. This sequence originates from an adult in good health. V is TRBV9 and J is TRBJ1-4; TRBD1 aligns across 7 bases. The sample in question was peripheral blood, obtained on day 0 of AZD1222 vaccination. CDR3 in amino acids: CASSQGTATNEKLFF. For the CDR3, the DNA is TGTGCCAGCAGCCAGGGGACAGCAACTAATGAAAAACTGTTTTTT.